The next 9 T cell receptor beta chains were all read from a single sample in a study of T cell responses to AZD1222 COVID-19 vaccine. TCRdb keeps only in-frame clones here, not all; method: immunoSEQ multiplex PCR. The table lists about 150,000 clones, around 84% of them singletons. The sample consisted of peripheral blood, taken on day 0 of AZD1222 vaccination. These receptors came from an adult in good health.

The chain combines TRBV28 with TRBJ1-2; tentative D call: TRBD1 (5 bases). Per germline, CDR1 MDHEN and CDR2 SYDVKM. Trimming pared 2 bases from V and 7 bases from J, leaving 11 bases between. The CDR3 totals 13 residues. Here the CDR3 reads CASSLNQGGGYTF. The CDR3 DNA follows: TGTGCCAGCAGTTTAAACCAGGGTGGTGGCTACACCTTC.

This sequence joins TRBV28 and TRBJ1-1, with TRBD1 identical over 7 bases. The CDR3 is made up of 14 amino acids. V dropped 10 bases and J dropped 5; count of bases not matched to a gene: 13. In germline, CDR1 is MDHEN, CDR2 SYDVKM. CDR3 region: CATNGGLQGTEAFF. CDR3 sequence (DNA): TGTGCCACCAACGGGGGTTTACAGGGGACTGAAGCTTTCTTT.

The chain links TRBV3-1 (or the pseudogene TRBV3-2) to TRBJ2-2; D remains unclear. Trimming shortened V by 2 bases and J by 7 bases, and 8 bases separated the two germline ends. This CDR3 comprises 13 residues. Germline loops: CDR1 LGHDT, CDR2 YNNKEL (reference sequence). This CDR3 is CASSQRPRGELFF. DNA for the CDR3: TGTGCCAGCAGCCAAAGACCTCGCGGGGAGCTGTTTTTT.

This sequence joins TRBV3-1 (or the pseudogene TRBV3-2) and TRBJ1-3; D remains ambiguous. The CDR3 consists of 14 residues. V lost 8 bases to trimming and J lost 4 bases, with 15 bases between them. Germline CDR1 is LGHDT and CDR2 is YNNKEL (reference sequence). DNA of the CDR3: TGTGCCAGCGCTTCCGGTATGTCGGGAAACACCATATATTTT. As protein: CASASGMSGNTIYF.

The V gene is TRBV5-6, the J gene TRBJ1-3; no reliable D call. Germline CDR1 and CDR2: SGHDT and YYEEEE. The CDR3 runs 15 residues. The V end lost 0 bases, the J end lost 0 bases, and 7 bases lay between the germline ends. CDR3 protein: CASSLVQYSGNTIYF. CDR3 coding DNA: TGTGCCAGCAGCTTGGTGCAGTACTCTGGAAACACCATATATTTT.

The chain links TRBV7-3 to TRBJ2-5; D might be TRBD1 (6 bases). The CDR3 runs to 15 residues. Trimming took 3 bases from V and 3 from J, leaving 14 bases between them. Germline V gene sequence: CDR1 SGHTA, CDR2 FQGTGA. Written as DNA, the CDR3 is TGTGCCAGCAGCTTCGTGGGCAACAGGGAAGAGACCCAGTACTTC. Amino acids: CASSFVGNREETQYF.

V gene TRBV5-5 combines with J gene TRBJ1-2, with 9 bases lining up with TRBD1. Germline V lookup: CDR1 SGHKS, CDR2 YYEKEE (reference sequence). The CDR3 runs 16 residues. V shed 4 bases and J 1 base; nucleotides not matched to a gene: 8. CDR3 sequence reads: CASSRVRDRDNYGYTF. The CDR3 region has the DNA TGTGCCAGCAGCAGAGTTCGGGACAGGGATAACTATGGCTACACCTTC.

This chain links TRBV6-5 with TRBJ1-6, with 7 bases fitting TRBD1. The CDR3 covers 16 residues. The germline CDR1 and CDR2 sequences are MNHEY and SVGAGI. With 4 bases clipped from V and 9 bases from J, the junction kept 12 bases outside the gene matches. The CDR3 here is CASSSKTGRRGSPLHF. CDR3 coding DNA: TGTGCCAGCAGTTCAAAGACAGGGCGAAGAGGTTCACCCCTCCACTTT.

The genes are TRBV5-1 and TRBJ2-7; possible D gene TRBD1, 6 bases. V was cut by 4 bases and J by 7 bases, with 9 bases left in between. The CDR3 consists of 11 residues. CDR1 and CDR2 from the germline V gene are SGHRS and YFSETQ. CDR3 protein: CASSQDREQYF. The CDR3 DNA is TGCGCCAGCAGCCAAGACAGGGAGCAGTACTTC.